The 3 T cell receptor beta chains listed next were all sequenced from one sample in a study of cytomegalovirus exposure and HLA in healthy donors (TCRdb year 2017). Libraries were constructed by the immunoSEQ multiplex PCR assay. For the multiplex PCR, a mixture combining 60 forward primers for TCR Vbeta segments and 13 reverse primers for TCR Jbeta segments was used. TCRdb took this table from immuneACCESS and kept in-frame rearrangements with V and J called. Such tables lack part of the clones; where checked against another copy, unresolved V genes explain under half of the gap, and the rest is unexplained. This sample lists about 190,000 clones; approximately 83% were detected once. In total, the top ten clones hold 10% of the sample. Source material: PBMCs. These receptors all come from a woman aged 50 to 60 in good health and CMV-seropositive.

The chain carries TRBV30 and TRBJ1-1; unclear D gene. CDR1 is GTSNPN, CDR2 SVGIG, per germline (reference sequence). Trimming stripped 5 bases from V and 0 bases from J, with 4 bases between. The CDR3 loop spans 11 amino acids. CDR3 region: CAWGVNTEAFF. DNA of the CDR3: TGTGCCTGGGGAGTGAACACTGAAGCTTTCTTT.

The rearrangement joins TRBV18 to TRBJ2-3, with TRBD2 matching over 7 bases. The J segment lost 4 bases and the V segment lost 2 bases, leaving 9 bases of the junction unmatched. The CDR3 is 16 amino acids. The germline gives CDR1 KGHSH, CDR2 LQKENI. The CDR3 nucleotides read TGTGCCAGCTCACCATACCTAGCGGAGCCCTCAGATACGCAGTATTTT. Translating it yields CASSPYLAEPSDTQYF.

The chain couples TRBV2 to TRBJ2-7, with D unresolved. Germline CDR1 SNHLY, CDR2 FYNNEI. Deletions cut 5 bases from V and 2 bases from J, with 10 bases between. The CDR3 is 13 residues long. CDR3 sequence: CASSLAGTYEQYF. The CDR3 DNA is TGTGCCAGCAGTTTGGCAGGTACCTACGAGCAGTACTTC.